This record looks at one TCR beta chain sequence and its context. The data were obtained in a study of blood T cell repertoires in COVID-19. Study as a whole: Collection of acute and convalescent COVID-19 samples took place in the United States, Italy and Spain. PBMCs, B-cell-depleted T cells, or T cells were the source of the cDNA or gDNA that made up the material.

The CDR3 totals 14 residues. Deletions cut 5 bases from V and 2 bases from J, with 11 bases between. CDR1 is SGHTA, CDR2 FQGTGA, per germline. In the authors' methods: Cell counts per sample came from amplifying reference gene primers. Assay used: immunoSEQ multiplex PCR; TCRdb lists only in-frame clones, some missing. For V, J and clone size, that table is used; D and trimming come from the DNA. The sample consists of 150,000 to 200,000 clones, about 85% of them appearing once. This rearrangement joins TRBV7-3 to TRBJ2-3; D is perhaps TRBD1 (6 bases). Sequencing was carried out using peripheral blood. This receptor was identified in a man between 60 and 70 years old with acute or convalescent COVID-19. The CDR3 sequence is CASSHRVLTDTQYF. The CDR3, as DNA: TGTGCCAGCAGCCACAGGGTACTCACAGATACGCAGTATTTT.